This paragraph covers one T cell receptor beta chain sequence. Its antigen remains unknown. Trimming took 6 bases from V and 0 from J; bases not matched to a gene: 3. Germline V gene data show CDR1 as WNHNN and CDR2 as SYGVQD (reference sequence). This CDR3 is 14 amino acids long. Healthy people donating bone marrow made up the donors. PCR used 60 Vbeta primers and 13 Jbeta primers. Produced via immunoSEQ multiplex PCR; TCRdb's table is partial and in-frame only. The data hold about 210,000 clones, with 78% observed a single time. These data originate in a study of cytomegalovirus exposure and HLA in healthy donors. Findings of the study overall: Most TCR beta V segments were productive about 90% or about 30% of the time in an earlier analysis. Reported results showed that the classifier diagnosed cytomegalovirus status with high specificity and sensitivity.

Sequenced: PBMCs. This sequence originates from a boy under 18 in good health and CMV-seronegative. J is TRBJ1-1 and V is TRBV10-1, with TRBD1 matching over 8 bases. CDR3 residues: CASRLDRVNTEAFF. CDR3 DNA: TGCGCCAGCAGATTGGACAGGGTGAACACTGAAGCTTTCTTT.